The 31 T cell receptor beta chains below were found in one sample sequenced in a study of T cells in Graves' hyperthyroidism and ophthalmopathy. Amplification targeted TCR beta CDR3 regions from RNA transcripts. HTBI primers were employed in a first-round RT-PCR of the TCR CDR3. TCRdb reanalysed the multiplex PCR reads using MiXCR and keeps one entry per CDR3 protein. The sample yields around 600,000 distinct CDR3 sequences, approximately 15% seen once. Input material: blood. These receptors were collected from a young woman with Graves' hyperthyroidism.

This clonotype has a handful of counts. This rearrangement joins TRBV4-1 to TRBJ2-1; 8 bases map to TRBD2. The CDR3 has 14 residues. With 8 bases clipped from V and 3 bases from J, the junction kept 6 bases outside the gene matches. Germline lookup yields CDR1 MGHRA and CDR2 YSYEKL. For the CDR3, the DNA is TGCGCCAGCGGCAGACTAGCGTTCTACAATGAGCAGTTCTTC. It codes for CASGRLAFYNEQFF.

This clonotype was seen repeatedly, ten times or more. The chain's CDR3 is CSVDREDSEQFF. The CDR3 DNA sequence: TGCAGCGTTGATAGGGAGGACAGTGAGCAGTTCTTC. The chain uses TRBV29-1 and TRBJ2-1; D is possibly TRBD1 or TRBD2 (6 bases each). CDR3 size: 12 residues. Germline V gives CDR1 SQVTM, CDR2 ANQGSEA. V lost 3 bases, J lost 9 bases, and 12 bases lay in between.

The CDR3 here is CSASTGPQNEQYF. In nucleotides, the CDR3 is TGCAGTGCTAGTACGGGACCTCAGAACGAGCAGTACTTC. The V and J genes are TRBV20-1 and TRBJ2-7; either TRBD1 or TRBD2 may supply D (5 bases each). CDR1 is DFQATT, CDR2 SNEGSKA, per germline (reference sequence). The V and J ends lost 3 bases and 5 bases respectively, with 14 bases between them. The CDR3 totals 13 residues.

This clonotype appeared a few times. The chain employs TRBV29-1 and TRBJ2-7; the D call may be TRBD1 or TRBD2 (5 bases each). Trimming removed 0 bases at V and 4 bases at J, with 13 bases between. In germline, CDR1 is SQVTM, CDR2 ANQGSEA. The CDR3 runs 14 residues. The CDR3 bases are TGCAGCGTTGAAGACACGGGACCGGGTTACGAGCAGTACTTC. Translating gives CSVEDTGPGYEQYF.

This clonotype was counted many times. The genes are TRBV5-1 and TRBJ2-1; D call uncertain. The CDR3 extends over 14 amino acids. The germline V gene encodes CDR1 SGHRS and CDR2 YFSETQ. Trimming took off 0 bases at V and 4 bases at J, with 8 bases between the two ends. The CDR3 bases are TGCGCCAGCAGCTTGGCAGTAGAGTACAATGAGCAGTTCTTC. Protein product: CASSLAVEYNEQFF.

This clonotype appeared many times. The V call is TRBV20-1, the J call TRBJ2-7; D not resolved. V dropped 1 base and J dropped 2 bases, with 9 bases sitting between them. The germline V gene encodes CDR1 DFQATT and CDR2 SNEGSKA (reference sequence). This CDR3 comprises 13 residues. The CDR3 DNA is TGCAGTGCTAGAGTACTACAAACCTACGAGCAGTACTTC. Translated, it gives CSARVLQTYEQYF.

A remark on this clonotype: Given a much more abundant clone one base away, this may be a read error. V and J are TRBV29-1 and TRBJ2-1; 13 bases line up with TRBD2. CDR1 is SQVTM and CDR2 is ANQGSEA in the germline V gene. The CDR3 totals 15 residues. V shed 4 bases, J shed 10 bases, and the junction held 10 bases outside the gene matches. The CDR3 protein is CSVGGTSGTVHEQFF. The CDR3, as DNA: TGCAGCGTTGGAGGGACTAGCGGGACTGTCCACGAGCAGTTCTTC.

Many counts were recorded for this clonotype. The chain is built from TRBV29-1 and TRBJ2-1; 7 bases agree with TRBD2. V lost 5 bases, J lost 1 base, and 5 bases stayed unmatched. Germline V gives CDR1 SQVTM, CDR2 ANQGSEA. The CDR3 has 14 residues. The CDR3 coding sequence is TGCAGCGTTTTGCGGGAGAGGTCCTACAATGAGCAGTTCTTC. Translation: CSVLRERSYNEQFF.

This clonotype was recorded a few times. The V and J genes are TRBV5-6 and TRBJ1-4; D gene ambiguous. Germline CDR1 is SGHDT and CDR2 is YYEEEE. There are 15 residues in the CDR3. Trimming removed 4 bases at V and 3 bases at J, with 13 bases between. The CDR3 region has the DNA TGTGCCAGCAGCCAAAGGGAGAACTCTAATGAAAAACTGTTTTTT. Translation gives CASSQRENSNEKLFF.

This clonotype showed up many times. CDR3 in amino acids: CASSLEGAAQPQHF. CDR3 bases: TGCGCCAGCAGCTTGGAGGGGGCAGCTCAGCCCCAGCATTTT. The chain is built from TRBV5-1 and TRBJ1-5, with 7 bases that match TRBD1. The CDR3 has 14 amino acids. V lost 0 bases to trimming and J lost 6 bases; unmatched junction nucleotides: 3. Germline V gene sequence: CDR1 SGHRS, CDR2 YFSETQ.

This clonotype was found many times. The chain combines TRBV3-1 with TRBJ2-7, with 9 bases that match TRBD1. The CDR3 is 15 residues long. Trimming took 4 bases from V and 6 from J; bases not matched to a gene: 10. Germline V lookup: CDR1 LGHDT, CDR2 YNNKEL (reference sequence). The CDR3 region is CASSRVLTGGAEQYF. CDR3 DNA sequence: TGTGCCAGCAGCCGAGTCCTGACAGGGGGGGCCGAGCAGTACTTC.

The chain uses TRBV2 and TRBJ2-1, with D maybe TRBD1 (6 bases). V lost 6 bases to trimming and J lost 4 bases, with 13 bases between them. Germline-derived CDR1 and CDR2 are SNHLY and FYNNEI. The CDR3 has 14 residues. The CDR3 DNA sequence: TGTGCCAGCAGGGCAGGGGAATTTTACAATGAGCAGTTCTTC. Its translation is CASRAGEFYNEQFF. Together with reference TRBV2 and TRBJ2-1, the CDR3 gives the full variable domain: EPEVTQTPSHQVTQMGQEVILRCVPISNHLYFYWYRQILGQKVEFLVSFYNNEISEKSEIFDDQFSVERPDGSNFTLKIRSTKLEDSAMYFCASRAGEFYNEQFFGPGTRLTVL.

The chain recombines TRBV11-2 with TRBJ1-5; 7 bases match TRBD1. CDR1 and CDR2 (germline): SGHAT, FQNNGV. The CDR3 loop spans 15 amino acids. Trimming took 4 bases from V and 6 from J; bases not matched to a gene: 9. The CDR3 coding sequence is TGTGCCAGCAGCTCGGGAGGACAGGATACTCAGCCCCAGCATTTT. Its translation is CASSSGGQDTQPQHF.

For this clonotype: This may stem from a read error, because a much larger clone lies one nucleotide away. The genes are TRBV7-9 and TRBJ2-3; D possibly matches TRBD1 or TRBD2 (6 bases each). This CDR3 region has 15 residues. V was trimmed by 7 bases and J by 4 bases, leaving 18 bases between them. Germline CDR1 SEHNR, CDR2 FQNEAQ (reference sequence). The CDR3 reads CASTSPGGSSDTQYF. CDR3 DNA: TGTGCCAGCACCTCACCCGGGGGCTCTTCAGATACGCAGTATTTT.

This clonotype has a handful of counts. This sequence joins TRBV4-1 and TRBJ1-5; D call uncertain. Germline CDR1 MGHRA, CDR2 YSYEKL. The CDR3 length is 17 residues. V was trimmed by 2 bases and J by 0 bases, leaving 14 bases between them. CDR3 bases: TGCGCCAGCAGCCAAACGGCGAGGACTGATAGCAATCAGCCCCAGCATTTT. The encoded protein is CASSQTARTDSNQPQHF.

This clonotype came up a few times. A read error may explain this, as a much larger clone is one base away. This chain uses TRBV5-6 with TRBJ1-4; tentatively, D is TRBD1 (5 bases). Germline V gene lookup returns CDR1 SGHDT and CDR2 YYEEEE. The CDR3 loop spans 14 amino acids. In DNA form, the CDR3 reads TGTGCCGGCAGCATCTCGGGGGTGGATGAAAAACTGTTTTTT. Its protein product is CAGSISGVDEKLFF.

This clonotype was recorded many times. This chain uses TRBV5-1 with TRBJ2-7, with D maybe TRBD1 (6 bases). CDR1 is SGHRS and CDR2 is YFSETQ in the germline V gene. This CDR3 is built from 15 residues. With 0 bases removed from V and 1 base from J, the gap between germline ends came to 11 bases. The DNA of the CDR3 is TGCGCCAGCAGCTTGGGGCCAGGGGCGTCCTACGAGCAGTACTTC. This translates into CASSLGPGASYEQYF. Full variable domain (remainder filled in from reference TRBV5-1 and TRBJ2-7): KAGVTQTPRYLIKTRGQQVTLSCSPISGHRSVSWYQQTPGQGLQFLFEYFSETQRNKGNFPGRFSGRQFSNSRSEMNVSTLELGDSALYLCASSLGPGASYEQYFGPGTRLTVT.

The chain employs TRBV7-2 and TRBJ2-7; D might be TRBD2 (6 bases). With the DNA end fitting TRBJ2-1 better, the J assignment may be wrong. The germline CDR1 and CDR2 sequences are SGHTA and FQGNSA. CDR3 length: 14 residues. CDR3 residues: CASSSRDLNYEQFF. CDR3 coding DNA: TGTGCCAGCAGCTCCCGGGACTTGAACTACGAGCAGTTCTTC.

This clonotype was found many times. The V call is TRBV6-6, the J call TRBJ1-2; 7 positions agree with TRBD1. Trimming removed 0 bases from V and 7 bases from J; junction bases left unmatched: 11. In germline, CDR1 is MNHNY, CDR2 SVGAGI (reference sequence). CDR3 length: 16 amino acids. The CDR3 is CASSYSYLGQSVGYTF. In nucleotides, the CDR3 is TGTGCCAGCAGTTACTCGTATCTGGGACAGTCGGTTGGCTACACCTTC.

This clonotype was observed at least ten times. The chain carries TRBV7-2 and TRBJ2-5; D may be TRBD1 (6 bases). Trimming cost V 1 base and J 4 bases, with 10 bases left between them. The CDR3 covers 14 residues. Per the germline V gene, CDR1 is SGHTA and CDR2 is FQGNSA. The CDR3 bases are TGTGCCAGCAGCTTAGACAGGGTAGTAGAGACCCAGTACTTC. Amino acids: CASSLDRVVETQYF.

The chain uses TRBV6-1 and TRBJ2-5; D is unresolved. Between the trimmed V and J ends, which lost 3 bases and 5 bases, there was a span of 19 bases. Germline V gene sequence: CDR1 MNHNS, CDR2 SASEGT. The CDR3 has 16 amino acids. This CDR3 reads CASSEALVQGGETQYF. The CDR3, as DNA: TGTGCCAGCAGTGAGGCCTTGGTCCAAGGTGGGGAGACCCAGTACTTC.

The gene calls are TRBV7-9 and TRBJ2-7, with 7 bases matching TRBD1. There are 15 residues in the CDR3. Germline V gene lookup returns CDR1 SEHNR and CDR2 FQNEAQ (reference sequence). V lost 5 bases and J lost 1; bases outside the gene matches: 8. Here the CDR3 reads CASSLVTGKSYEQYF. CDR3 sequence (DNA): TGTGCCAGCAGCCTGGTGACAGGGAAGTCCTACGAGCAGTACTTC.

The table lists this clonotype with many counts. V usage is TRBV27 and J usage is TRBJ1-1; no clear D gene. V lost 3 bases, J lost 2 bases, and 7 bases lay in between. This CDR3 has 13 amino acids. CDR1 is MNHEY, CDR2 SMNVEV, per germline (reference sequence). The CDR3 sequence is CASSFYLNTEAFF. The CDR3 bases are TGTGCCAGCAGTTTTTACCTAAACACTGAAGCTTTCTTT.

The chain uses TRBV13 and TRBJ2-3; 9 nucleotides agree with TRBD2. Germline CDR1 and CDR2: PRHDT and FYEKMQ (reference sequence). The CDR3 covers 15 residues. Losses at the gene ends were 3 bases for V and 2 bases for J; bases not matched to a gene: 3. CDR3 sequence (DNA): TGTGCCAGCAGCTTTAGCGGGAGTATCACAGATACGCAGTATTTT. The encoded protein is CASSFSGSITDTQYF. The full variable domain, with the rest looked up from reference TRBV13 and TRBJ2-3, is AAGVIQSPRHLIKEKRETATLKCYPIPRHDTVYWYQQGPGQDPQFLISFYEKMQSDKGSIPDRFSAQQFSDYHSELNMSSLELGDSALYFCASSFSGSITDTQYFGPGTRLTVL.

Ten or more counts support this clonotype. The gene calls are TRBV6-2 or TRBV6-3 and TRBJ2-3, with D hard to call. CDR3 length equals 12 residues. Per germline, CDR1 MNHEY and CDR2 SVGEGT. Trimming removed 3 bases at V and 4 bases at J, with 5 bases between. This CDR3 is CASSYTPDTQYF. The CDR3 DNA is TGTGCCAGCAGTTATACACCAGATACGCAGTATTTT.

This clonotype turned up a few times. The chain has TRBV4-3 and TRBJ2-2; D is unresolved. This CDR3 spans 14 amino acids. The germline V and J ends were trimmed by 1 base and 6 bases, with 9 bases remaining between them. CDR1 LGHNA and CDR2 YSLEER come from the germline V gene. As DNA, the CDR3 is TGCGCCAGCAGCCAAGTTGTGGGGTCCGGGGAGCTGTTTTTT. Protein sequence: CASSQVVGSGELFF.

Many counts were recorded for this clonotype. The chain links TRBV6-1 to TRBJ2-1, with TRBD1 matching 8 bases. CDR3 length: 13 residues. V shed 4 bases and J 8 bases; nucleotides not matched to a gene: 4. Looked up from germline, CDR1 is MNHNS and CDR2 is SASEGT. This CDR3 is CASSVDREHEQFF. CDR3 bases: TGTGCCAGCAGTGTGGACAGGGAGCATGAGCAGTTCTTC.

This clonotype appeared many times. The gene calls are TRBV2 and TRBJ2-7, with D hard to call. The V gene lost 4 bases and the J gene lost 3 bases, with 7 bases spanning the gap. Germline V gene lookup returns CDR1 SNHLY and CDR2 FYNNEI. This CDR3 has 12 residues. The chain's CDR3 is CASSGPLYEQYF. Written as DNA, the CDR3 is TGTGCCAGCAGTGGGCCCCTCTACGAGCAGTACTTC.

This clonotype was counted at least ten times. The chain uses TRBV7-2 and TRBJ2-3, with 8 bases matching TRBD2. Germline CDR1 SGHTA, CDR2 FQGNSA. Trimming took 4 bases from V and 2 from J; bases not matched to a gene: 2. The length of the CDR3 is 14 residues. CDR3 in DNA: TGTGCCAGCAGCTCCGGACTAGCCACAGATACGCAGTATTTT. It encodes CASSSGLATDTQYF.

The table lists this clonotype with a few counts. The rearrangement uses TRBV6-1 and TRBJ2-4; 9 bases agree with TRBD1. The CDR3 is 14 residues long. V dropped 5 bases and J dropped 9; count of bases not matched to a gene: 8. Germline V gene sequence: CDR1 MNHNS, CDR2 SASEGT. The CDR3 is CASSSGTGWSIQYF. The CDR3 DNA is TGTGCCAGCAGTTCCGGGACAGGGTGGAGCATTCAGTACTTC.

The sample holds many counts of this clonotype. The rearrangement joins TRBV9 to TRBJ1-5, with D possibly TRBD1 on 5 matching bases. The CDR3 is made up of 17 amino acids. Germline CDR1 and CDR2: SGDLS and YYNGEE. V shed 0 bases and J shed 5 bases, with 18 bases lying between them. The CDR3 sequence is CASSVAKGPREDQPQHF. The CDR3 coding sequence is TGTGCCAGCAGCGTAGCTAAGGGGCCTCGAGAGGATCAGCCCCAGCATTTT.